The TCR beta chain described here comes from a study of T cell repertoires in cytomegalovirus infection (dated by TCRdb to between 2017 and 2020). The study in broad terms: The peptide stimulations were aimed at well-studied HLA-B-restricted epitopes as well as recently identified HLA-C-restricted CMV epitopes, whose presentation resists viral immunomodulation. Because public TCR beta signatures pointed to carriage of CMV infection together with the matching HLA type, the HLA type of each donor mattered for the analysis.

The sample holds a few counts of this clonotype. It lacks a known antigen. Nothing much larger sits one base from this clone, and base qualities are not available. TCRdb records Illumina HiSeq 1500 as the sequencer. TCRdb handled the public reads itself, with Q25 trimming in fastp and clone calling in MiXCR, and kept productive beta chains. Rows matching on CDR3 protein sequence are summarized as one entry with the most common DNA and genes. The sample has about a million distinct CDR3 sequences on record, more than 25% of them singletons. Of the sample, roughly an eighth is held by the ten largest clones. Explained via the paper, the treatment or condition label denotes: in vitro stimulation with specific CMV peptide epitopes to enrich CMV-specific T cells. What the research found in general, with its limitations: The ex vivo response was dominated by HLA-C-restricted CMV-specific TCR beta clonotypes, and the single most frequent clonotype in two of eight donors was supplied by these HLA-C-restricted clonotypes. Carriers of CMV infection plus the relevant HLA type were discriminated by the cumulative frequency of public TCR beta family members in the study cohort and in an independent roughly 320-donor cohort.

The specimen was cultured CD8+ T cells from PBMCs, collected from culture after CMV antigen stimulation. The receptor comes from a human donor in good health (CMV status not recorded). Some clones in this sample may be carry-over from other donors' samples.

The sequenced DNA is TGTGCCAGCAGGACGGACAGGGGGCCTGGCTACACCTTC. Translated, it gives CASRTDRGPGYTF. The V and J segments used are TRBV12-3 or TRBV12-4 and TRBJ1-2, with TRBD1 identical over 11 junction bases. Here V drops 6 bases and J drops 7 bases, and the junction holds 4 bases not matched to any gene. The CDR3 starts with the cysteine, ends with the phenylalanine, and has 13 residues. Solely the CDR3 DNA is kept, with 39 bases framed from the first base.